This T cell receptor beta chain is from a study of T cells in Graves' hyperthyroidism and ophthalmopathy. This clonotype was seen only a few times. The diagnostic basis comprised clinical symptoms, serum thyroxine and TRAb, thyroid ultrasound and orbital computed tomography. PBMCs were sourced from less than 13 ml fresh peripheral blood. Germline V gene sequence: CDR1 DFQATT, CDR2 SNEGSKA (reference sequence). This CDR3 has 18 amino acids. The V and J ends lost 3 bases and 1 base, in that order; junction bases with no gene match: 7. Researchers took RNA transcripts and amplified the TCR beta CDR3 regions from them. The TCR CDR3 was amplified in a first-round RT-PCR using the HTBI primer set. Using its own MiXCR run on the multiplex PCR reads, TCRdb lists one record per CDR3 protein. This repertoire shows hundreds of thousands of distinct CDR3 sequences, 14% found once; its top ten account for 10%.

The gene calls are TRBV20-1 and TRBJ2-2; 14 nucleotides agree with TRBD2. The TCR comes from a woman under 30 with Graves' hyperthyroidism. Sequencing was performed on blood. The CDR3 here is CSASLRTSGRRNTGELFF. The CDR3 DNA reads as TGCAGTGCTAGTCTTCGGACTAGCGGGAGGCGGAACACCGGGGAGCTGTTTTTT.